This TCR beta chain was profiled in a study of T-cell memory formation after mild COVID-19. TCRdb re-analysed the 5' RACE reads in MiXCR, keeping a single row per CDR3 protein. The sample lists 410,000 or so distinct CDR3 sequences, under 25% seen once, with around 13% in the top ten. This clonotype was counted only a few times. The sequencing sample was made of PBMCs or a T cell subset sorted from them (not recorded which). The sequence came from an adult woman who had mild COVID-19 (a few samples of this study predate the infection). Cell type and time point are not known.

The CDR3 DNA follows: TGCGCCAGCAGCCAAGATTGGACAGGGTACTACGAGCAGTACTTC. As protein: CASSQDWTGYYEQYF. The chain carries TRBV4-1 and TRBJ2-7; 8 bases are shared with TRBD1. Germline values: CDR1 MGHRA, CDR2 YSYEKL. This CDR3 contains 15 residues. The trim removed 0 bases at V and 3 bases at J, leaving 4 bases unmatched.